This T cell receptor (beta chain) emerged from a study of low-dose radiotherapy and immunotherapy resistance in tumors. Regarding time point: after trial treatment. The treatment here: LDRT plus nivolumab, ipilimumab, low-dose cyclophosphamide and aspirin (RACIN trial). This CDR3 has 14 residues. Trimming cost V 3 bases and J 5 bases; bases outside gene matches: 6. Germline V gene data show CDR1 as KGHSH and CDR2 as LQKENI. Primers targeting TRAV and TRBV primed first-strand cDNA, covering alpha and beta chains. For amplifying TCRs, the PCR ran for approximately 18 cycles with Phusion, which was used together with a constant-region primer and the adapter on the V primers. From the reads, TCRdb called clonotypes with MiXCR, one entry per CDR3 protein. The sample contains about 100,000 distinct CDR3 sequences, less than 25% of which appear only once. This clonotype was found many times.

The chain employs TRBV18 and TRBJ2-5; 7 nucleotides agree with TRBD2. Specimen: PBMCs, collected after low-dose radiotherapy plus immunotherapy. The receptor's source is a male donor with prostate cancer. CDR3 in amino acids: CASSPDARGETQYF. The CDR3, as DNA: TGTGCCAGCTCACCGGACGCGCGGGGGGAGACCCAGTACTTC.